Listed below are T cell receptor beta chains from one sample, sequenced in a study of blood T cell repertoires in COVID-19. Libraries were prepared by immunoSEQ multiplex PCR; TCRdb keeps only in-frame clonotypes and omits some of them. The sample yields nearly 100,000 clones, 65% to 85% seen once. Sequencing was performed on peripheral blood. The receptors here all came from a woman aged 60-75 years with acute or convalescent COVID-19. The CDR3 runs from the conserved cysteine through the conserved F or W. D genes are given only for firm matches. Clone size is given for some rows only: seen once, a few or many times, or a class if the clone is expanded.

clone_size	d_call	j_call	v_call	cdr3_aa	cdr3_nt
.	.	TRBJ2-1	TRBV5-1	CASSHSAGGPYNEQFF	TGCGCCAGCAGCCATTCGGCCGGGGGTCCGTACAATGAGCAGTTCTTC
.	.	TRBJ1-3	TRBV19	CASRTGNTIYF	TGTGCCAGCAGAACTGGAAACACCATATATTTT
.	TRBD1	TRBJ1-2	TRBV10-3	CAISEKGAHGYTF	TGTGCCATCAGTGAAAAGGGGGCCCATGGCTACACCTTC
.	.	TRBJ1-5	TRBV3-1/TRBV3-2	CASSQDINQPQHF	TGTGCCAGCAGCCAGGACATAAATCAGCCCCAGCATTTT
.	TRBD1	TRBJ1-1	TRBV3-1/TRBV3-2	CASSPGQGFTEAFF	TGTGCCAGCAGCCCAGGACAGGGGTTCACTGAAGCTTTCTTT
.	.	TRBJ1-1	TRBV7-3	CASSLFPGNTEAFF	TGTGCCAGCAGCTTATTCCCGGGGAACACTGAAGCTTTCTTT
.	TRBD1	TRBJ1-6	TRBV6-5	CAGQGYNSPLHF	TGTGCCGGACAGGGATATAATTCACCCCTCCACTTT
few	TRBD1	TRBJ1-5	TRBV6-5	CASSFDRGQPQHF	TGTGCCAGCAGTTTCGACAGGGGGCAGCCCCAGCATTTT
.	.	TRBJ1-2	TRBV12-3/TRBV12-4	CASSLGWENGYTF	TGTGCCAGCAGTTTAGGATGGGAGAATGGCTACACCTTC
once	TRBD1	TRBJ1-2	TRBV6-1	CASSVTGTGTMYGYTF	TGTGCCAGCAGTGTGACCGGGACAGGGACTATGTATGGCTACACCTTC
.	.	TRBJ1-6	TRBV12-3/TRBV12-4	CASSQNWPLHF	TGTGCCAGCAGCCAGAATTGGCCCCTCCACTTT
once	TRBD1	TRBJ2-1	TRBV2	CASSVGLGQVHNEQFF	TGTGCCAGCAGTGTAGGGTTGGGACAGGTACACAATGAGCAGTTCTTC
few	.	TRBJ2-7	TRBV10-3	CAISESSSYEQYF	TGTGCCATCAGTGAGTCTTCCAGCTACGAGCAGTACTTC
.	.	TRBJ2-7	TRBV6-5	CASSRRGPSSYEQYF	TGTGCCAGCAGTCGAAGGGGCCCAAGCTCCTACGAGCAGTACTTC
.	.	TRBJ1-6	TRBV9	CASSAYRESPLHF	TGTGCCAGCAGCGCTTACAGGGAATCACCCCTCCACTTT
.	.	TRBJ1-6	TRBV9	CASSAQGQPNSPLHF	TGTGCCAGCAGCGCCCAGGGTCAGCCTAATTCACCCCTCCACTTT
.	.	TRBJ1-2	TRBV28	CASSSLPVDGYTF	TGTGCCAGCAGTTCCCTCCCGGTCGATGGCTACACCTTC
.	.	TRBJ2-3	TRBV7-9	CASSRSQGGGTDTQYF	TGTGCCAGCAGCCGATCCCAGGGAGGTGGCACAGATACGCAGTATTTT
.	.	TRBJ1-4	TRBV10-1	CASTTELVYGEKLFF	TGCGCCAGCACCACAGAGTTGGTATACGGTGAAAAACTGTTTTTT
.	TRBD1	TRBJ2-3	TRBV20-1	CSASPRDRGTDTQYF	TGCAGTGCTAGTCCCAGGGACAGGGGAACAGATACGCAGTATTTT
.	TRBD2	TRBJ2-3	TRBV5-4	CASSARNSGGTDTQYF	TGTGCCAGCAGCGCCCGGAACAGCGGGGGGACAGATACGCAGTATTTT
few	.	TRBJ1-1	TRBV3-1/TRBV3-2	CASSQWRGTEAFF	TGTGCCAGCAGCCAATGGAGAGGAACTGAAGCTTTCTTT
.	TRBD2	TRBJ2-5	TRBV7-6	CASSLGGGLQETQYF	TGTGCCAGCAGCTTGGGCGGGGGGTTACAAGAGACCCAGTACTTC
.	.	TRBJ1-5	TRBV7-3	CASSSTGGQPQHF	TGTGCCAGCAGCTCGACAGGTGGTCAGCCCCAGCATTTT
many	TRBD1	TRBJ2-2	TRBV5-1	CASSRGQVPSGELFF	TGCGCCAGCAGCAGAGGACAGGTTCCTTCCGGGGAGCTGTTTTTT
.	.	TRBJ2-7	TRBV11-2	CASSSFRVTTGEQYF	TGTGCCAGCAGCTCATTCAGGGTAACAACCGGAGAGCAGTACTTC
.	.	TRBJ1-2	TRBV6-5	CASSARWDSYTF	TGTGCCAGCAGCGCCAGGTGGGACAGCTACACCTTC
.	.	TRBJ2-5	TRBV28	CASSPPALRETQYF	TGTGCCAGCAGTCCCCCCGCGCTTCGAGAGACCCAGTACTTC
.	.	TRBJ2-5	TRBV11-3	CASSYQIETQYF	TGTGCCAGCAGCTATCAAATCGAGACCCAGTACTTC
.	TRBD1	TRBJ1-1	TRBV6-6	CASSRDRGPGAFF	TGTGCCAGTTCCCGGGACAGGGGGCCGGGAGCTTTCTTT
.	TRBD1	TRBJ1-4	TRBV5-1	CASSPGTGGYRSEKLFF	TGCGCCAGCAGCCCCGGGACAGGGGGCTATCGGTCGGAAAAACTGTTTTTT
.	.	TRBJ1-1	TRBV30	CAWRLPGFTEAFF	TGTGCCTGGAGGTTACCCGGGTTCACTGAAGCTTTCTTT
.	.	TRBJ1-2	TRBV15	CATSGTTVHYGYTF	TGTGCCACCAGCGGAACAACAGTACACTATGGCTACACCTTC
.	.	TRBJ1-4	TRBV5-1	CASSFNTATNEKLFF	TGCGCCAGCAGCTTTAACACCGCAACTAATGAAAAACTGTTTTTT
few	.	TRBJ1-2	TRBV6-6	CASSYSSPGIYGYTF	TGTGCCAGCAGTTACTCGAGCCCCGGGATCTATGGCTACACCTTC
.	.	TRBJ2-7	TRBV28	CASSSGSHPNEQYF	TGTGCCAGCAGTTCCGGGTCCCACCCCAACGAGCAGTACTTC
once	TRBD1	TRBJ1-1	TRBV11-3	CASSSPGGWDTEAFF	TGTGCCAGCAGCTCTCCAGGGGGCTGGGACACTGAAGCTTTCTTT
.	.	TRBJ2-1	TRBV3-1/TRBV3-2	CASSQDGESGMFF	TGTGCCAGCAGCCAAGATGGGGAATCAGGGATGTTCTTC
once	TRBD1	TRBJ2-2	TRBV6-6	CASEGAPNTGELFF	TGTGCCAGCGAGGGGGCCCCGAACACCGGGGAGCTGTTTTTT
.	TRBD2	TRBJ2-7	TRBV24-1	CATSDEGLAGLGEQYF	TGTGCCACCAGTGATGAAGGACTAGCGGGACTTGGCGAGCAGTACTTC
.	TRBD1	TRBJ1-2	TRBV29-1	CSVEVTGVGYGYTF	TGCAGCGTTGAAGTAACAGGGGTAGGGTATGGCTACACCTTC
.	.	TRBJ2-3	TRBV5-1	CASLASGDITDTQYF	TGCGCCAGCCTGGCCAGCGGGGACATCACAGATACGCAGTATTTT
.	.	TRBJ2-7	TRBV30	CAWRTVSYEQYF	TGTGCCTGGAGGACAGTCTCCTACGAGCAGTACTTC
.	TRBD1	TRBJ1-1	TRBV6-1	CASSELDRGTEAFF	TGTGCCAGCAGTGAACTCGACAGGGGAACTGAAGCTTTCTTT
once	.	TRBJ1-1	TRBV7-3	CASSLSSGGNTEAFF	TGTGCCAGCAGCTTATCGAGCGGAGGGAACACTGAAGCTTTCTTT
.	TRBD2	TRBJ2-3	TRBV29-1	CSVEKAGGSTDTQYF	TGCAGCGTTGAAAAAGCGGGGGGGAGCACAGATACGCAGTATTTT
.	.	TRBJ2-7	TRBV5-1	CASTCEQYF	TGCGCCAGCACTTGTGAGCAGTACTTC
.	TRBD1	TRBJ1-6	TRBV20-1	CSASAVGTGGNSPLHF	TGCAGTGCTAGTGCCGTGGGGACAGGGGGTAATTCACCCCTCCACTTT
few	.	TRBJ1-3	TRBV6-4	CASSDSGARGNTIYF	TGTGCCAGCAGTGACTCGGGGGCTAGGGGAAACACCATATATTTT
.	TRBD2	TRBJ2-2	TRBV6-2/TRBV6-3	CASSWTSPATGELFF	TGTGCCAGCAGTTGGACTAGCCCGGCCACCGGGGAGCTGTTTTTT
few	TRBD1	TRBJ1-2	TRBV7-2	CASSLGAGGNYGYTF	TGTGCCAGCAGCTTAGGAGCAGGGGGTAACTATGGCTACACCTTC
.	TRBD1	TRBJ2-7	TRBV7-9	CASSDGQGADSYEQYF	TGTGCCAGCAGCGACGGACAGGGGGCGGACTCCTACGAGCAGTACTTC
.	.	TRBJ2-7	TRBV4-3	CASSQYLAGDYEQYF	TGCGCCAGCAGCCAATACCTAGCAGGCGACTACGAGCAGTACTTC
few	.	TRBJ1-2	TRBV19	CASHRFNYGYTF	TGTGCCAGTCACAGGTTTAACTATGGCTACACCTTC